The 24 T cell receptor beta chains below were found in one sample sequenced in a study of T cells in Graves' hyperthyroidism and ophthalmopathy (dated 2019 in TCRdb). The library was produced with multiplex PCR. Sequencing instrument: Illumina HiSeq 2000. The TCR beta CDR3 regions were amplified from RNA transcripts. For the first round of RT-PCR on the TCR CDR3, the HTBI primer set was used together with the Qiagen OneStep RT-PCR kit. TCRdb's own reprocessing of the public reads used fastp at Q25 and MiXCR and kept productive beta chains. One record per CDR3 amino acid sequence lists the most common genes and DNA. This sample is represented by about 740,000 distinct CDR3 sequences; 14% of them were singletons. Of the sample, around 9.6% falls within the top ten clones. Sequencing was performed on blood. These receptors were collected from a woman between 18 and 29 years old with Graves' hyperthyroidism.

The V gene is TRBV25-1, the J gene TRBJ2-6, with D hard to call. The V end lost 4 bases, the J end lost 0 bases, and 16 bases lay between the germline ends. Germline CDR1 MGHDK, CDR2 SYGVNS. This CDR3 is 18 amino acids long. Here the CDR3 DNA reads TGTGCCAGCAGTGGCCCGGTAACGGCCAACTCTGGGGCCAACGTCCTGACTTTC. This translates into CASSGPVTANSGANVLTF.

The V and J genes are TRBV6-1 and TRBJ1-5; tentative D call: TRBD1 (5 bases). This CDR3 contains 16 residues. Trimming shortened V by 2 bases and J by 1 base, and 12 bases separated the two germline ends. Per the germline V gene, CDR1 is MNHNS and CDR2 is SASEGT. As DNA, the CDR3 is TGTGCCAGCAGTGAATTAGGGACGTGGAGCAATCAGCCCCAGCATTTT. Its translation: CASSELGTWSNQPQHF.

This clonotype was detected ten times or more. This chain joins TRBV7-2 and TRBJ2-7; tentative D call: TRBD2 (6 bases). The CDR3 runs 15 residues. The germline V and J ends were trimmed by 5 bases and 4 bases, with 18 bases remaining between them. Germline-derived CDR1 and CDR2 are SGHTA and FQGNSA. CDR3 amino acids: CASSLAGGSGYEQYF. The CDR3 DNA sequence: TGTGCCAGCAGCCTCGCGGGTGGTAGCGGATACGAGCAGTACTTC.

This clonotype was seen ten or more times. The rearrangement uses TRBV3-1 and TRBJ1-2; D call uncertain. V shed 4 bases and J shed 4 bases, with 13 bases lying between them. Germline lookup yields CDR1 LGHDT and CDR2 YNNKEL (reference sequence). The CDR3 is 14 residues long. The CDR3 DNA reads as TGTGCCAGCAGCCGAGATGACGGGCGCTATGGCTACACCTTC. As protein: CASSRDDGRYGYTF.

This clonotype was seen a handful of times. V is TRBV28 and J is TRBJ1-2; weak D call: TRBD1 (5 bases). This CDR3 has 12 amino acids. Germline CDR1 MDHEN, CDR2 SYDVKM. Between the trimmed V and J ends, which lost 2 bases and 7 bases, there was a span of 8 bases. CDR3 region: CASSLMGVGYTF. The DNA for the CDR3 is TGTGCCAGCAGTTTAATGGGGGTTGGCTACACCTTC.

In its sample, this clonotype was seen many times. The chain uses TRBV7-2 and TRBJ2-7; 7 bases are shared with TRBD2. The V gene end was trimmed by 0 bases and the J gene end by 2 bases; junction bases not matched to a gene: 10. The CDR3 covers 17 residues. Germline assignment: CDR1 SGHTA and CDR2 FQGNSA. The CDR3 DNA is TGTGCCAGCAGCTTAGCCGCTCGGGGGAGGGGAACCTACGAGCAGTACTTC. Translating gives CASSLAARGRGTYEQYF.

There are a few counts of this clonotype. This chain joins TRBV20-1 and TRBJ1-6, with a possible D match to TRBD1 (5 bases). V lost 0 bases and J lost 6, with 15 bases in between. Germline V gene lookup returns CDR1 DFQATT and CDR2 SNEGSKA (reference sequence). The CDR3 spans 16 residues. CDR3 sequence (DNA): TGCAGTGCTAGAGAACTCCCCCAGGGCCCTAATTCACCCCTCCACTTT. Protein: CSARELPQGPNSPLHF.

The chain joins TRBV28 to TRBJ2-2; the match to TRBD2 covers 8 bases. In germline, CDR1 is MDHEN, CDR2 SYDVKM. The CDR3 length is 15 residues. V dropped 4 bases and J dropped 4; count of bases not matched to a gene: 5. For the CDR3, the DNA is TGTGCCAGCAGTTCGGGAGGGTCGGGCACCGGGGAGCTGTTTTTT. It encodes CASSSGGSGTGELFF.

The chain has TRBV9 and TRBJ1-2, with 9 bases fitting TRBD1. The germline gives CDR1 SGDLS, CDR2 YYNGEE. V gave up 4 bases and J gave up 3 bases; unmatched junction bases: 7. This CDR3 contains 15 residues. In DNA, the CDR3 is TGTGCCAGCAGCCCACGGACAGGGGAGGACTATGGCTACACCTTC. As protein: CASSPRTGEDYGYTF.

The chain uses TRBV29-1 and TRBJ2-7, with D perhaps TRBD2 (6 bases). V was trimmed by 4 bases and J by 2 bases, leaving 12 bases between them. CDR3 length: 13 residues. Germline loops: CDR1 SQVTM, CDR2 ANQGSEA. The DNA for the CDR3 is TGCAGCGTTGGTGGAGGGGAGCCCTACGAGCAGTACTTC. Translated, it gives CSVGGGEPYEQYF.

This clonotype appeared many times. This chain uses TRBV6-2 or TRBV6-3 with TRBJ2-1; either TRBD1 or TRBD2 may supply D (5 bases each). CDR1 is MNHEY and CDR2 is SVGEGT in the germline V gene. CDR3 length: 14 residues. Trimming pared 0 bases from V and 12 bases from J, leaving 15 bases between. This chain's CDR3 is CASSYSRDLSAQFF. Here the CDR3 DNA reads TGTGCCAGCAGTTACTCCCGGGACCTCAGCGCGCAGTTCTTC.

The chain carries TRBV20-1 and TRBJ2-5; D unclear. Trimming took off 5 bases at V and 5 bases at J, with 15 bases between the two ends. Germline V gives CDR1 DFQATT, CDR2 SNEGSKA (reference sequence). The length of the CDR3 is 13 residues. CDR3 nucleotide sequence: TGCAGTGCTTCACCGATCCAACTTGAGACCCAGTACTTC. Its translation: CSASPIQLETQYF.

Turning to this clonotype: Compared with germline, one end of the junction differs, possibly owing to a read error. V is TRBV15 and J is TRBJ2-2; the D gene is possibly TRBD2 (6 bases). Germline V lookup: CDR1 LNHNV, CDR2 YYDKDF (reference sequence). CDR3 length equals 14 residues. CDR3 DNA sequence: TGTGCCACCCGGAGGGTAGGAGTCCCCGGGAAGCTGTTTTTT. This codes for CATRRVGVPGKLFF.

Ten or more counts support this clonotype. DNA for the CDR3: TGTGCCAGCAGCCTTGTGAAGGCCGGGGAGCTGTTTTTT. It is translated as CASSLVKAGELFF. The chain couples TRBV5-6 to TRBJ2-2; no reliable D call. The germline CDR1 and CDR2 sequences are SGHDT and YYEEEE. V lost 4 bases and J 6 bases, leaving 10 bases between the germline ends. CDR3 length: 13 amino acids.

This clonotype was recorded many times. The V call is TRBV20-1, the J call TRBJ1-2, with 9 bases aligning to TRBD1. This CDR3 is 14 amino acids long. Per the germline V gene, CDR1 is DFQATT and CDR2 is SNEGSKA (reference sequence). V was clipped by 1 base and J by 6 bases; unmatched bases: 6. The CDR3 DNA reads TGCAGTGCTAGAGTCGGACAGGGGTTTAATGGCTACACCTTC. Translated, it gives CSARVGQGFNGYTF.

The table lists this clonotype with a few counts. The chain is built from TRBV29-1 and TRBJ1-5; D is perhaps TRBD1 (5 bases). Trimming removed 6 bases from V and 7 bases from J, with 16 bases in between. Per the germline V gene, CDR1 is SQVTM and CDR2 is ANQGSEA. The CDR3 is made up of 13 amino acids. The CDR3 sequence is CSVTLGAEQPQHF. Written as DNA, the CDR3 is TGCAGCGTCACACTAGGGGCAGAGCAGCCCCAGCATTTT.

This clonotype showed up just a few times. One end of the junction is discordant with germline, which a read error may explain. The chain joins TRBV19 to TRBJ2-4; D remains ambiguous. Germline CDR1 and CDR2: LNHDA and SQIVND (reference sequence). This CDR3 region has 13 residues. The CDR3 DNA reads TGTGCCAGTAGTATAACGTCCAAAGACATTCAGTACTTC. Encoded protein: CASSITSKDIQYF.

This clonotype has only a few counts. This chain uses TRBV9 with TRBJ2-1; D may be TRBD1 (6 bases). Germline V gives CDR1 SGDLS, CDR2 YYNGEE. The length of the CDR3 is 16 residues. Trimming cost V 4 bases and J 3 bases, with 17 bases left between them. The CDR3 is CASSPHGGGLYNEQFF. Written as DNA, the CDR3 is TGTGCCAGCAGCCCCCATGGGGGCGGCCTCTACAATGAGCAGTTCTTC.

This clonotype was observed a few times. V and J are TRBV5-1 and TRBJ1-1; no definite D call. Trimming left V 4 bases short and J 7 bases short, with 11 bases between. The CDR3 consists of 12 residues. CDR1 and CDR2 (germline): SGHRS, YFSETQ. CDR3 sequence (DNA): TGCGCCAGCAGCGCCACCGAGGATGAAGCTTTCTTT. Residues: CASSATEDEAFF. The variable domain in full, completed from reference TRBV5-1 and TRBJ1-1, reads KAGVTQTPRYLIKTRGQQVTLSCSPISGHRSVSWYQQTPGQGLQFLFEYFSETQRNKGNFPGRFSGRQFSNSRSEMNVSTLELGDSALYLCASSATEDEAFFGQGTRLTVV.

The chain employs TRBV12-3 or TRBV12-4 and TRBJ2-3; 10 nucleotides line up with TRBD2. The CDR3 is 16 residues long. Trimming cost V 6 bases and J 3 bases; bases outside gene matches: 9. In DNA, the CDR3 is TGTGCCAGCAGATCGCTAGCGGGAGAGGATACAGATACGCAGTATTTT. It yields the protein CASRSLAGEDTDTQYF.

This clonotype was seen at least ten times. This chain joins TRBV3-1 and TRBJ2-7; D is ambiguous. Trimming shortened V by 4 bases and J by 7 bases, and 11 bases separated the two germline ends. The CDR3 is 12 amino acids. Germline V gene data show CDR1 as LGHDT and CDR2 as YNNKEL (reference sequence). The CDR3 DNA is TGTGCCAGCAGCCCACTGGGCGGAGAGCAGTACTTC. Amino acid sequence: CASSPLGGEQYF.

This rearrangement joins TRBV4-2 to TRBJ2-7; no reliable D call. The V end was cut by 3 bases, the J end by 4 bases, with 16 bases between. Per the germline V gene, CDR1 is LGHNA and CDR2 is YNFKEQ. This CDR3 is 15 amino acids long. The chain's CDR3 is CASSHARWGSYEQYF. In DNA, the CDR3 is TGTGCCAGCAGCCATGCCCGCTGGGGTAGTTACGAGCAGTACTTC.

The J gene is TRBJ1-6, the V gene TRBV10-3; no firm D call. Germline CDR1 reads ENHRY; CDR2 reads SYGVKD. The CDR3 consists of 13 residues. Trimming removed 7 bases from V and 8 bases from J, with 12 bases in between. The CDR3 spells CAINDGIYSPLHF. The CDR3 DNA reads TGTGCCATCAATGACGGGATTTATTCACCCCTCCACTTT.

This clonotype was counted at least ten times. V gene TRBV19 combines with J gene TRBJ2-3; D is possibly TRBD2 (5 bases). The CDR3 runs to 15 residues. V was pared by 3 bases and J by 2 bases, with 12 bases between. The V gene's germline CDR1 is LNHDA and CDR2 SQIVND (reference sequence). This CDR3 reads CASSIRGSVTDTQYF. In nucleotides, the CDR3 is TGTGCCAGTAGTATTCGTGGGAGTGTCACAGATACGCAGTATTTT.